These 14 T cell receptor beta chains originate from one sample sequenced in a study of blood T cells in healthy people across ages. PCR was performed a second time for roughly 7 to 11 cycles using a sample-barcoded 5' primer and a J-beta primer mix. MiXCR, run by TCRdb on the 5' RACE reads, gives a single entry per CDR3 protein. The repertoire consists of around 650,000 distinct CDR3 sequences, with around 43% occurring once and the leading ten covering about 30%. The specimen sequenced was blood. Source of these receptors: a man older than 75 in good health.

This clonotype has only a few counts. The chain recombines TRBV7-2 with TRBJ2-1, with D unresolved. V shed 4 bases and J shed 8 bases, with 6 bases lying between them. The V gene's germline CDR1 is SGHTA and CDR2 FQGNSA. The CDR3 contains 11 residues. DNA of the CDR3: TGTGCCAGCAGCTCCGGGTATGAGCAGTTCTTC. This encodes CASSSGYEQFF.

V is TRBV14 and J is TRBJ2-3, with no clear D. Germline V gives CDR1 SGHDN, CDR2 FVKESK. Deletions cut 2 bases from V and 0 bases from J, with 9 bases between. This CDR3 spans 15 amino acids. Here the CDR3 reads CASSQQTSSTDTQYF. The CDR3 nucleotides are TGTGCCAGCAGCCAACAGACAAGTAGCACAGATACGCAGTATTTT.

The gene calls are TRBV6-2 or TRBV6-3 and TRBJ1-5, with D maybe TRBD1 (5 bases). CDR1 is MNHEY, CDR2 SVGEGT, per germline. The CDR3 has 12 residues. Trimming pared 11 bases from V and 2 bases from J, leaving 10 bases between. DNA for the CDR3: TGTGCCGCCAGGGACGGCAATCAGCCCCAGCATTTT. Residues: CAARDGNQPQHF.

This clonotype was observed at least ten times. The chain's CDR3 is CSVEDFRDKQFF. CDR3 coding DNA: TGCAGCGTTGAAGATTTTCGGGATAAGCAGTTCTTC. The chain combines TRBV29-1 with TRBJ2-1; tentatively, D is TRBD2 (5 bases). This CDR3 region has 12 residues. Germline V gives CDR1 SQVTM, CDR2 ANQGSEA. Trimming removed 0 bases at V and 11 bases at J, with 11 bases between.

CDR3 sequence (DNA): TGTGCCATCAGAACGGACAGGTCGAATAATTCACCCCTCCACTTT. Residues: CAIRTDRSNNSPLHF. The chain couples TRBV10-3 to TRBJ1-6, with TRBD1 matching over 7 bases. The CDR3 consists of 15 residues. Germline values: CDR1 ENHRY, CDR2 SYGVKD. J gave up 5 bases and V 6 bases, and 7 bases lay outside the gene matches.

The table lists this clonotype with a few counts. The chain has TRBV20-1 and TRBJ2-5; D possibly corresponds to TRBD1 (6 bases). This CDR3 region has 16 residues. The germline CDR1 and CDR2 sequences are DFQATT and SNEGSKA (reference sequence). V was shortened by 5 bases and J by 4 bases, with 23 bases between the two germline ends. The CDR3 sequence is CSAPRRKAGESETQYF. The CDR3, as DNA: TGCAGTGCTCCCAGGCGTAAGGCAGGGGAGTCAGAGACCCAGTACTTC.

This clonotype appeared a few times. The CDR3 protein is CASSSSMGAEAFF. As DNA, the CDR3 is TGTGCCAGCAGCTCAAGCATGGGGGCTGAAGCTTTCTTT. The V gene is TRBV7-2, the J gene TRBJ1-1; the D gene is possibly TRBD1 (5 bases). Trimming cost V 4 bases and J 6 bases, with 12 bases left between them. Per germline, CDR1 SGHTA and CDR2 FQGNSA. The CDR3 length is 13 residues. Variable domain in full (rest from reference TRBV7-2 and TRBJ1-1): GAGVSQSPSNKVTEKGKDVELRCDPISGHTALYWYRQSLGQGLEFLIYFQGNSAPDKSGLPSDRFSAERTGGSVSTLTIQRTQQEDSAVYLCASSSSMGAEAFFGQGTRLTVV.

This clonotype was found a few times. V and J are TRBV13 and TRBJ2-1; unclear D gene. The CDR3 totals 13 residues. V lost 8 bases and J 1 base, leaving 9 bases between the germline ends. Germline V gene data show CDR1 as PRHDT and CDR2 as FYEKMQ (reference sequence). The CDR3 sequence is CASRTLSYNEQFF. The DNA of the CDR3 is TGTGCCAGCCGCACGCTATCCTACAATGAGCAGTTCTTC. Full variable domain (missing parts from reference TRBV13 and TRBJ2-1): AAGVIQSPRHLIKEKRETATLKCYPIPRHDTVYWYQQGPGQDPQFLISFYEKMQSDKGSIPDRFSAQQFSDYHSELNMSSLELGDSALYFCASRTLSYNEQFFGPGTRLTVL.

This clonotype was seen many times. J is TRBJ2-3 and V is TRBV29-1; the D gene is possibly TRBD2 (6 bases). CDR3 length equals 13 residues. V was trimmed by 4 bases and J by 5 bases, leaving 13 bases between them. Germline V gene sequence: CDR1 SQVTM, CDR2 ANQGSEA. The CDR3 DNA reads TGCAGCGTTGGCCTCCCGGGACTAGATACGCAGTATTTT. It encodes CSVGLPGLDTQYF.

The gene calls are TRBV18 and TRBJ2-5; the D gene is possibly TRBD1 (5 bases). The CDR3 consists of 15 residues. Germline lookup yields CDR1 KGHSH and CDR2 LQKENI. The V gene lost 4 bases and the J gene lost 1 base, with 13 bases spanning the gap. In nucleotides, the CDR3 is TGTGCCAGCTCACAAGACCAGGGCCTCCAAGAGACCCAGTACTTC. It is translated as CASSQDQGLQETQYF.

The V call is TRBV12-3 or TRBV12-4, the J call TRBJ2-3, with 9 bases matching TRBD2. V was pared by 2 bases and J by 2 bases, with 14 bases of the junction left unmatched. This CDR3 has 19 residues. Written as DNA, the CDR3 is TGTGCCAGCAGTTTATTGGGCGGGGGGGCCTTTGACCACACAGATACGCAGTATTTT. This translates into CASSLLGGGAFDHTDTQYF.

V is TRBV29-1 and J is TRBJ1-1; tentative D call: TRBD1 (5 bases). CDR3 length: 13 amino acids. V was trimmed by 6 bases and J by 11 bases, leaving 22 bases between them. CDR1 is SQVTM, CDR2 ANQGSEA, per germline. The CDR3 is CSVLASSGRGAFF. CDR3 sequence (DNA): TGCAGCGTCCTGGCTTCTTCAGGGCGCGGGGCTTTCTTT.

The chain joins TRBV3-1 to TRBJ1-3; D uncertain. The CDR3 contains 14 residues. The V gene lost 1 base and the J gene lost 2 bases, with 6 bases spanning the gap. In germline, CDR1 is LGHDT, CDR2 YNNKEL (reference sequence). CDR3 nucleotides: TGTGCCAGCAGCCAAGGGACCGCTGGAAACACCATATATTTT. Protein: CASSQGTAGNTIYF.

This clonotype was seen a single time. The chain is built from TRBV6-1 and TRBJ1-3, with D possibly being TRBD1 (6 bases). CDR1 is MNHNS and CDR2 is SASEGT in the germline V gene. The CDR3 runs to 15 residues. The V end was cut by 7 bases, the J end by 0 bases, with 13 bases between. CDR3 nucleotide sequence: TGTGCCAGCATCCCGACAGGATCCTCTGGAAACACCATATATTTT. Protein: CASIPTGSSGNTIYF.